Listed below are T cell receptor beta chains from one sample, sequenced in a study of identical twins. TCRdb ran MiXCR on the 5' RACE reads and lists one entry per CDR3 protein. The sample consists of some 600,000 distinct CDR3 sequences, around 7.5% of them appearing once. The sample also formed part of further work on yellow fever vaccine responses in identical twins.

Sample: PBMCs. Receptors originate from a woman between 18 and 30 years old in good health. Both conserved end residues are part of each CDR3. A D gene is named only where the DNA matches it firmly. Part of the rows lack a size; the others show once, few, many or a class for expanded clones.

size | J | D | V | DNA | CDR3
NA | TRBJ2-7 | NA | TRBV28 | TGTGCCAGCAGTCGGGCGGGGTACGAGCAGTACTTC | CASSRAGYEQYF
NA | TRBJ2-2 | NA | TRBV11-2 | TGTGCCAGCAGCACTCTCGGGACCGACACCGGGGAGCTGTTTTTT | CASSTLGTDTGELFF
many | TRBJ2-1 | NA | TRBV5-1 | TGCGCCAGCAGCCGGGAGAACATGGAGCAGTTCTTC | CASSRENMEQFF
many | TRBJ2-2 | NA | TRBV12-3/TRBV12-4 | TGTGCCAGCAGTTTAGCGCTATCCGGGATCGGCGGGGAGCTGTTTTTT | CASSLALSGIGGELFF
NA | TRBJ2-7 | NA | TRBV10-3 | TGTGCCATCAGTGAGTCCGGTAGTGGCTCAGATCCCTACGAGCAGTACTTC | CAISESGSGSDPYEQYF
few | TRBJ1-1 | TRBD1 | TRBV5-5 | TGTGCCAGCACCCGGACAGGGAACGCTGAAGCTTTCTTT | CASTRTGNAEAFF
few | TRBJ2-1 | TRBD2 | TRBV4-1 | TGCGCCAGCAGCCCCAGCCCTGGTAGCGGGAGAGGATATGAGCAGTTCTTC | CASSPSPGSGRGYEQFF
many | TRBJ1-2 | NA | TRBV12-3/TRBV12-4 | TGTGCCAGCAGTTTCGGACGAACAGGCTACACCTTC | CASSFGRTGYTF
many | TRBJ2-3 | TRBD1 | TRBV2 | TGTGCCAGCAGTGGGACAGGGGTGGGCACAGATACGCAGTATTTT | CASSGTGVGTDTQYF
NA | TRBJ2-1 | TRBD2 | TRBV2 | TGTGCCAGCACCAAGGGACTAGCGGGGCAGTACAATGAGCAGTTCTTC | CASTKGLAGQYNEQFF